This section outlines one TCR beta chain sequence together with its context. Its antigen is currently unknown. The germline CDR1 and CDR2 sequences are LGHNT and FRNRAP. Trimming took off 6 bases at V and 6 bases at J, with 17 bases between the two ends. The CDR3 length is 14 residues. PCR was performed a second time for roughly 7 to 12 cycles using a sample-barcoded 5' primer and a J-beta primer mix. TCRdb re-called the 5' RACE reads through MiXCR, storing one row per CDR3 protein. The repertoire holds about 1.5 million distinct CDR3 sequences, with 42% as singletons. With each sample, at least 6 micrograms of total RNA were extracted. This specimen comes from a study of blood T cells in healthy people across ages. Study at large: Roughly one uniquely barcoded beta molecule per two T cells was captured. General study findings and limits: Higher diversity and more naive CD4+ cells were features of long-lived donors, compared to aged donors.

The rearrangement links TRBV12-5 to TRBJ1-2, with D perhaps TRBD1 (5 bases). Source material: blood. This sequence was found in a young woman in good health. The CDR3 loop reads CASGDLRGADGYTF. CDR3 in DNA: TGTGCTAGTGGCGACCTGAGGGGCGCCGATGGCTACACCTTC.